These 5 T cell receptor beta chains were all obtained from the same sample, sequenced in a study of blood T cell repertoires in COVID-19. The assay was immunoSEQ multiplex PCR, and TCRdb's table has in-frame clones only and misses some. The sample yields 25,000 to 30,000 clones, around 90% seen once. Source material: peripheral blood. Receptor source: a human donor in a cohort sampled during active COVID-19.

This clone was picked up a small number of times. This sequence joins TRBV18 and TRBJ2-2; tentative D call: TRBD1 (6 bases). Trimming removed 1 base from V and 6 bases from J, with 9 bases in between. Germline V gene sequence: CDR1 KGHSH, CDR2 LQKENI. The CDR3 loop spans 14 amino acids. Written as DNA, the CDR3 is TGTGCCAGCTCACCACAGGACAGTGCCGGGGAGCTGTTTTTT. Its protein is CASSPQDSAGELFF. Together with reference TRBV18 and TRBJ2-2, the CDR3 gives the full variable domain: NAGVMQNPRHLVRRRGQEARLRCSPMKGHSHVYWYRQLPEEGLKFMVYLQKENIIDESGMPKERFSAEFPKEGPSILRIQQVVRGDSAAYFCASSPQDSAGELFFGEGSRLTVL.

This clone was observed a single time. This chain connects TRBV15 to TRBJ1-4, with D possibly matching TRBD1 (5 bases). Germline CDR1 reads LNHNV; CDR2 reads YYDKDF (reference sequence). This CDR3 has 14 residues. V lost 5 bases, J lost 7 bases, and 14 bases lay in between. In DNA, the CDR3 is TGTGCCACCAGCCCCCGACGGGGGGGTGAAAAACTGTTTTTT. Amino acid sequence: CATSPRRGGEKLFF.

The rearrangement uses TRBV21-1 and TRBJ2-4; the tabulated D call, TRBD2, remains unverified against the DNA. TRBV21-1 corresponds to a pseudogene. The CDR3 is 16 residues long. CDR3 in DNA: TGTGCCAGCAATGGTGGGAGGGCTGATGCCAAAAACATTCAGTACTTC. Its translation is CASNGGRADAKNIQYF.

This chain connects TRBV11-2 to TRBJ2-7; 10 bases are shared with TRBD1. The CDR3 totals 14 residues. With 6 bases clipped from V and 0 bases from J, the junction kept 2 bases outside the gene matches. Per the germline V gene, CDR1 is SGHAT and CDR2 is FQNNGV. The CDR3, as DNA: TGTGCCAGCAGTGGGACAGGGGTCTCCTACGAGCAGTACTTC. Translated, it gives CASSGTGVSYEQYF.

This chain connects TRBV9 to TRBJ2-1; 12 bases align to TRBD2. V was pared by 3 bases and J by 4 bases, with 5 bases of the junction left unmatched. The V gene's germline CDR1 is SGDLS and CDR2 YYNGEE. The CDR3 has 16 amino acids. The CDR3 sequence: CASSAGLAGQYNEQFF. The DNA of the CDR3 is TGTGCCAGCAGCGCTGGACTAGCGGGGCAATACAATGAGCAGTTCTTC.